The 32 T cell receptor beta chains given below trace back to one sample, sequenced in a study of blood T cell repertoires in COVID-19. Only in-frame clones appear in the TCRdb table, and some are missing; sequencing was by immunoSEQ multiplex PCR. The profile covers about 300,000 clones, with just over 85% appearing a single time and roughly a tenth taken by the ten largest. The sample consisted of PBMCs or T cells enriched from blood (not recorded which). Source of these receptors: a woman aged 18 to 35 who had recovered from COVID-19.

This clone has a handful of counts. The chain employs TRBV3-1 (or the pseudogene TRBV3-2) and TRBJ1-2, with a possible D match to TRBD1 (5 bases). CDR1 is LGHDT and CDR2 is YNNKEL in the germline V gene (reference sequence). V dropped 0 bases and J dropped 4 bases, with 12 bases sitting between them. The CDR3 loop spans 15 amino acids. The DNA of the CDR3 is TGTGCCAGCAGCCAAGATATGACAGAACTCTATGGCTACACCTTC. The encoded protein is CASSQDMTELYGYTF.

V gene TRBV4-1 combines with J gene TRBJ1-2, with a tentative D call TRBD1 (6 bases). V was pared by 0 bases and J by 7 bases, with 15 bases between. CDR1 MGHRA and CDR2 YSYEKL come from the germline V gene. This CDR3 is built from 15 residues. This CDR3 is CASSQDSWGPVGYTF. CDR3 sequence (DNA): TGCGCCAGCAGCCAAGATTCTTGGGGGCCCGTTGGCTACACCTTC.

The chain recombines TRBV30 with TRBJ1-4; D unresolved. V dropped 0 bases and J dropped 8 bases, with 13 bases sitting between them. The CDR3 runs to 14 residues. From germline, CDR1 is GTSNPN and CDR2 SVGIG (reference sequence). CDR3 sequence reads: CAWSVALTGEKLFF. CDR3 nucleotide sequence: TGTGCCTGGAGTGTAGCTCTGACCGGGGAAAAACTGTTTTTT.

This chain connects TRBV24-1 to TRBJ2-3, with 8 nucleotides matching TRBD1. CDR1 is KGHDR, CDR2 SFDVKD, per germline. V was clipped by 0 bases and J by 1 base; unmatched bases: 5. The CDR3 is 17 residues long. The CDR3: CATSDLTDRGRTDTQYF. The CDR3 nucleotides read TGTGCCACCAGTGATTTGACTGACAGGGGACGCACAGATACGCAGTATTTT.

The chain has TRBV9 and TRBJ2-1; 7 nucleotides match TRBD1. CDR3 length equals 18 residues. Germline V gene sequence: CDR1 SGDLS, CDR2 YYNGEE. J was trimmed by 4 bases and V by 3 bases; bases with no gene match: 16. CDR3 region: CASSEGALRDSLYNEQFF. The CDR3 coding sequence is TGTGCCAGCAGCGAGGGGGCCCTCAGGGACAGCCTATACAATGAGCAGTTCTTC.

The V and J genes are TRBV7-2 and TRBJ1-4; D is possibly TRBD1 (5 bases). The CDR3 length is 16 residues. The germline V gene has CDR1 SGHTA and CDR2 FQGNSA. V was trimmed by 1 base and J by 5 bases, leaving 14 bases between them. Here the CDR3 DNA reads TGTGCCAGCAGCTTAGGATGGGGACTCGGAAATGAAAAACTGTTTTTT. The encoded protein is CASSLGWGLGNEKLFF.

CDR3 sequence (DNA): TGTGCCAGCAGCCAGGCGGGGGCGGTGGTTGAGCAGTTCTTC. Translation gives CASSQAGAVVEQFF. This chain joins TRBV7-9 and TRBJ2-1; weak D call: TRBD2 (7 bases). Germline V gene sequence: CDR1 SEHNR, CDR2 FQNEAQ (reference sequence). The V end lost 5 bases, the J end lost 9 bases, and 17 bases lay between the germline ends. The CDR3 loop spans 14 amino acids.

The chain couples TRBV27 to TRBJ2-7, with D possibly matching TRBD1 (6 bases). The CDR3 spans 14 residues. Per germline, CDR1 MNHEY and CDR2 SMNVEV (reference sequence). Between the trimmed V and J ends, which lost 5 bases and 3 bases, there was a span of 14 bases. This CDR3 reads CASSPGHLGYEQYF. The CDR3 DNA follows: TGTGCCAGCAGTCCGGGACACCTAGGCTACGAGCAGTACTTC.

This chain joins TRBV6-5 and TRBJ2-7, with 10 nucleotides matching TRBD1. This CDR3 spans 15 amino acids. After removal of 6 bases from V and 1 base from J, the junction contained 6 bases not matched to a gene. Germline CDR1 and CDR2: MNHEY and SVGAGI. CDR3 protein: CASRWDRGSSYEQYF. CDR3 nucleotides: TGTGCCAGCAGGTGGGACAGGGGTTCTTCCTACGAGCAGTACTTC.

This sequence joins TRBV19 and TRBJ1-5; tentatively, D is TRBD1 (5 bases). Between the trimmed V and J ends, which lost 4 bases and 2 bases, there was a span of 12 bases. Germline V lookup: CDR1 LNHDA, CDR2 SQIVND (reference sequence). CDR3 size: 15 residues. CDR3 coding DNA: TGTGCCAGTAGTAAGGGGCAATATGGCAATCAGCCCCAGCATTTT. The encoded protein is CASSKGQYGNQPQHF.

The chain combines TRBV19 with TRBJ1-5, with D possibly matching TRBD1 (6 bases). V was clipped by 7 bases and J by 4 bases, with 17 bases between them. Germline loops: CDR1 LNHDA, CDR2 SQIVND (reference sequence). The CDR3 has 15 residues. The chain's CDR3 is CASTQVGDTNQPQHF. In DNA form, the CDR3 reads TGTGCCAGTACCCAAGTCGGGGACACTAATCAGCCCCAGCATTTT.

This chain links TRBV9 with TRBJ2-3; perhaps TRBD2 as D (6 bases). V gave up 4 bases and J gave up 2 bases, with 23 bases separating them. Germline V gives CDR1 SGDLS, CDR2 YYNGEE. The CDR3 is 18 residues long. CDR3 sequence (DNA): TGTGCCAGCAGCAGTCCCCTAGACTCGCGGGAAAACACAGATACGCAGTATTTT. Translating it yields CASSSPLDSRENTDTQYF.

The gene calls are TRBV6-5 and TRBJ1-2; D remains ambiguous. The CDR3 spans 11 residues. V lost 10 bases and J 8 bases, leaving 14 bases between the germline ends. Germline assignment: CDR1 MNHEY and CDR2 SVGAGI. Here the CDR3 reads CATYPPEGYTF. Here the CDR3 DNA reads TGTGCCACTTATCCCCCAGAAGGCTACACCTTC.

The chain carries TRBV2 and TRBJ2-7, with D perhaps TRBD2 (6 bases). Germline CDR1 SNHLY, CDR2 FYNNEI. V was cut by 2 bases and J by 12 bases, with 11 bases left in between. The CDR3 is 11 residues long. CDR3 DNA: TGTGCCAGCAGTGAAACGGAGGGCCGGTACTTC. This encodes CASSETEGRYF.

The chain has TRBV5-1 and TRBJ2-7, with 8 bases fitting TRBD1. The CDR3 is 15 residues long. The V and J ends lost 1 base and 2 bases, in that order; junction bases with no gene match: 5. The germline V gene encodes CDR1 SGHRS and CDR2 YFSETQ. The CDR3, as DNA: TGCGCCAGCAGCTTGACGGGACAGGTCGCCTACGAGCAGTACTTC. It is translated as CASSLTGQVAYEQYF.

This clone was observed a handful of times. This sequence joins TRBV28 and TRBJ2-2; TRBD1 might be the D (6 bases). Germline V gene sequence: CDR1 MDHEN, CDR2 SYDVKM. This CDR3 contains 15 residues. Trimming left V 2 bases short and J 4 bases short, with 11 bases between. The CDR3: CASSLGQPLTGELFF. CDR3 in DNA: TGTGCCAGCAGTTTAGGACAGCCTCTCACCGGGGAGCTGTTTTTT.

In this sample, this clone turned up once. The V and J genes are TRBV9 and TRBJ2-3; 8 bases agree with TRBD2. V lost 2 bases to trimming and J lost 1 base; unmatched junction nucleotides: 6. CDR1 and CDR2 (germline): SGDLS, YYNGEE. This CDR3 contains 16 residues. The CDR3 reads CASSVRGSGGTDTQYF. CDR3 nucleotides: TGTGCCAGCAGCGTTCGAGGTAGCGGGGGCACAGATACGCAGTATTTT.

This chain links TRBV3-1 (or the pseudogene TRBV3-2) with TRBJ1-5; D unresolved. V was pared by 0 bases and J by 7 bases, with 7 bases between. CDR3 length: 13 residues. Germline V CDR1 and CDR2: LGHDT, YNNKEL (reference sequence). Here the CDR3 DNA reads TGTGCCAGCAGCCAAGATGTCCGGCAGCCCCAGCATTTT. Residues: CASSQDVRQPQHF.

A single count supports this clone. This chain connects TRBV12-3 or TRBV12-4 to TRBJ1-2, with D perhaps matching TRBD1 (5 bases). Trimming shortened V by 6 bases and J by 2 bases, and 10 bases separated the two germline ends. This CDR3 is 13 amino acids long. The CDR3 coding sequence is TGTGCCAGCAGCTTCGACAGAAACTATGGCTACACCTTC. Protein product: CASSFDRNYGYTF.

V gene TRBV19 combines with J gene TRBJ1-1; no reliable D call. Per germline, CDR1 LNHDA and CDR2 SQIVND (reference sequence). Trimming removed 2 bases from V and 0 bases from J, with 4 bases in between. This CDR3 has 13 residues. As DNA, the CDR3 is TGTGCCAGTAGTATACTGTTGAACACTGAAGCTTTCTTT. Translated: CASSILLNTEAFF.

This clone was seen just once. The chain employs TRBV5-4 and TRBJ2-3, with D perhaps matching TRBD2 (6 bases). From germline, CDR1 is SGHNT and CDR2 YYREEE (reference sequence). The CDR3 covers 14 residues. Trimming pared 9 bases from V and 4 bases from J, leaving 18 bases between. DNA of the CDR3: TGTGCCATCCCAACGGGACTTCAAGCAGATACGCAGTATTTT. It translates to CAIPTGLQADTQYF.

The chain recombines TRBV5-1 with TRBJ2-2; D gene uncertain. The germline gives CDR1 SGHRS, CDR2 YFSETQ. CDR3 size: 21 residues. The V and J ends lost 0 bases and 0 bases respectively, with 24 bases between them. As DNA, the CDR3 is TGCGCCAGCAGCTTGGAGAGCTCCCGGGTTAAGAACCCAACGAACACCGGGGAGCTGTTTTTT. As protein: CASSLESSRVKNPTNTGELFF. Complete variable domain (other parts from reference TRBV5-1 and TRBJ2-2): KAGVTQTPRYLIKTRGQQVTLSCSPISGHRSVSWYQQTPGQGLQFLFEYFSETQRNKGNFPGRFSGRQFSNSRSEMNVSTLELGDSALYLCASSLESSRVKNPTNTGELFFGEGSRLTVL.

This clone was detected only a few times. For the CDR3, the DNA is TGTGCCAGTAGCCGCGGGGACAGGCTCAATCAGCCCCAGCATTTT. Protein sequence: CASSRGDRLNQPQHF. This chain joins TRBV27 and TRBJ1-5; TRBD1 matches at 8 bases. The CDR3 runs 15 residues. V was clipped by 9 bases and J by 3 bases; unmatched bases: 10. Looked up from germline, CDR1 is MNHEY and CDR2 is SMNVEV (reference sequence).

V is TRBV30 and J is TRBJ2-1, with TRBD1 matching over 10 bases. The CDR3 contains 14 residues. With V trimmed by 2 bases and J by 6 bases, 4 bases remained unmatched. The germline V gene has CDR1 GTSNPN and CDR2 SVGIG (reference sequence). This CDR3 reads CAWSLGQGVNEQFF. The CDR3 DNA sequence: TGTGCCTGGAGTCTCGGACAGGGGGTCAATGAGCAGTTCTTC.

This chain joins TRBV7-2 and TRBJ1-3; possible D gene TRBD1, 5 bases. CDR1 is SGHTA and CDR2 is FQGNSA in the germline V gene. V lost 2 bases and J lost 4, with 15 bases in between. There are 16 residues in the CDR3. The CDR3 DNA is TGTGCCAGCAGCTTAAGGACACCCTCTCGGGGAAACACCATATATTTT. It yields the protein CASSLRTPSRGNTIYF.

The chain joins TRBV4-1 to TRBJ1-5; D is perhaps TRBD1 (5 bases). From germline, CDR1 is MGHRA and CDR2 YSYEKL. The V gene lost 4 bases and the J gene lost 3 bases, with 16 bases spanning the gap. This CDR3 is 16 amino acids long. The CDR3 loop is CASSPSYDSLNQPQHF. In DNA, the CDR3 is TGCGCCAGCAGCCCGAGCTACGACAGTCTCAATCAGCCCCAGCATTTT.

V usage is TRBV7-9 and J usage is TRBJ2-7; D uncertain. Germline V lookup: CDR1 SEHNR, CDR2 FQNEAQ (reference sequence). The CDR3 has 12 residues. V was trimmed by 3 bases and J by 2 bases, leaving 5 bases between them. The CDR3 reads CASSFSTYEQYF. In DNA form, the CDR3 reads TGTGCCAGCAGCTTTTCCACCTACGAGCAGTACTTC.

The J gene is TRBJ1-4, the V gene TRBV18, with 7 bases identical to TRBD1. CDR3 length: 16 residues. The germline CDR1 and CDR2 sequences are KGHSH and LQKENI. V gave up 3 bases and J gave up 2 bases; unmatched junction bases: 6. The CDR3, as DNA: TGTGCCAGCTCACCCCAGGGGGGATGGACTAATGAAAAACTGTTTTTT. Encoded protein: CASSPQGGWTNEKLFF.

The chain links TRBV28 to TRBJ2-7; TRBD1 is a possible D gene (6 bases). The CDR3 covers 13 residues. Germline V gene data show CDR1 as MDHEN and CDR2 as SYDVKM. Trimming removed 5 bases from V and 2 bases from J, with 10 bases in between. The CDR3 DNA follows: TGTGCCAGCAGTACAGGGCGCGCCTACGAGCAGTACTTC. The encoded protein is CASSTGRAYEQYF.

The chain combines TRBV10-3 with TRBJ2-5, with 7 bases aligning to TRBD1. The V gene's germline CDR1 is ENHRY and CDR2 SYGVKD. The CDR3 contains 12 residues. The V gene end was trimmed by 4 bases and the J gene end by 9 bases; junction bases not matched to a gene: 5. CDR3 DNA sequence: TGTGCCATCAGTGGAGGGGGCCGGGCCCAGTACTTC. This codes for CAISGGGRAQYF.

The chain employs TRBV12-3 or TRBV12-4 and TRBJ1-1, with D possibly TRBD1 on 5 matching bases. V lost 1 base and J 4 bases, leaving 7 bases between the germline ends. The CDR3 is 13 residues long. CDR3 amino acids: CASSLGRVTEAFF. The CDR3 nucleotides read TGTGCCAGCAGTTTAGGCAGGGTCACTGAAGCTTTCTTT.

This chain connects TRBV7-3 to TRBJ2-1; no clear D gene. With 3 bases removed from V and 4 bases from J, the gap between germline ends came to 7 bases. The V gene's germline CDR1 is SGHTA and CDR2 FQGTGA. The CDR3 is 13 residues long. CDR3 protein: CASSLSAYNEQFF. The CDR3 nucleotides read TGTGCCAGCAGCTTGAGCGCGTACAATGAGCAGTTCTTC.